Shown below are 18 T cell receptor beta chains from a single sample sequenced in a study of T-cell reconstitution after alpha-beta-depleted transplantation in children. Unique molecular identifiers were incorporated into the prepared TCRbeta library. One entry per CDR3 protein results from TCRdb running MiXCR on the PCR reads. This table holds fewer than 250,000 distinct CDR3 sequences, about a sixth found once. The sample consisted of PBMCs, mostly from graft donor cells, taken 360 days after TCRalphabeta/CD19-depleted stem cell transplant. The receptors originated from a male patient aged 2 to 9 who had a stem cell transplant for acute lymphoblastic leukemia, so the T cells may come from the graft donor.

The gene calls are TRBV30 and TRBJ2-1, with D uncertain. CDR1 GTSNPN and CDR2 SVGIG come from the germline V gene (reference sequence). The CDR3 loop spans 16 amino acids. Trimming pared 0 bases from V and 1 base from J, leaving 13 bases between. CDR3 in DNA: TGTGCCTGGAGTGTCGGCAGTCTAGGTTCCTACAATGAGCAGTTCTTC. Its protein product is CAWSVGSLGSYNEQFF. Variable domain in full (rest from reference TRBV30 and TRBJ2-1): SQTIHQWPATLVQPVGSPLSLECTVEGTSNPNLYWYRQAAGRGLQLLFYSVGIGQISSEVPQNLSASRPQDRQFILSSKKLLLSDSGFYLCAWSVGSLGSYNEQFFGPGTRLTVL.

The chain uses TRBV7-7 and TRBJ2-5; TRBD2 agrees at 7 bases. The CDR3 is 16 residues long. Unmatched junction bases numbered 10, after V lost 1 base and J lost 5 bases. Germline assignment: CDR1 SSHAT and CDR2 FNYEAQ (reference sequence). In DNA form, the CDR3 reads TGTGCCAGCAGCTTAGTACTAGCGAACAGGAGTGAGACCCAGTACTTC. It is translated as CASSLVLANRSETQYF.

This clonotype was seen ten or more times. The chain has TRBV6-5 and TRBJ1-2; TRBD1 matches at 8 bases. The CDR3 loop spans 13 amino acids. Germline V gives CDR1 MNHEY, CDR2 SVGAGI. Trimming removed 7 bases from V and 5 bases from J; junction bases left unmatched: 6. DNA of the CDR3: TGTGCCAGCAAAATGACAGGGGTTTATGGCTACACCTTC. This sequence encodes CASKMTGVYGYTF.

This clonotype was observed a handful of times. The J gene is TRBJ2-7, the V gene TRBV5-1, with a weak D call TRBD1 (6 bases). The CDR3 length is 13 residues. Germline V gene data show CDR1 as SGHRS and CDR2 as YFSETQ. Deletions cut 4 bases from V and 4 bases from J, with 12 bases between. CDR3 sequence (DNA): TGCGCCAGCAGCCGAGGACAGCCTTACGAGCAGTACTTC. It encodes CASSRGQPYEQYF. The full variable domain, its missing parts supplied by reference TRBV5-1 and TRBJ2-7, is KAGVTQTPRYLIKTRGQQVTLSCSPISGHRSVSWYQQTPGQGLQFLFEYFSETQRNKGNFPGRFSGRQFSNSRSEMNVSTLELGDSALYLCASSRGQPYEQYFGPGTRLTVT.

The V and J genes are TRBV2 and TRBJ1-1; D not resolved. The ends were cut back, 5 bases at V and 3 bases at J, with 13 bases in the middle. Germline CDR1 and CDR2: SNHLY and FYNNEI. This CDR3 spans 14 amino acids. CDR3 loop: CASSMTTRDTEAFF. DNA of the CDR3: TGTGCCAGCAGTATGACGACACGTGACACTGAAGCTTTCTTT.

This clonotype was counted a few times. The chain is built from TRBV6-2 or TRBV6-3 and TRBJ1-5; D remains ambiguous. V shed 7 bases and J shed 0 bases, with 10 bases lying between them. CDR3 size: 14 residues. Germline V gives CDR1 MNHEY, CDR2 SVGEGT. The CDR3 DNA reads as TGTGCCAGCACGGACGGATATAGCAATCAGCCCCAGCATTTT. It encodes CASTDGYSNQPQHF.

This clonotype showed up just a few times. Compared with germline, one end of the junction differs, possibly owing to a read error. This chain uses TRBV24-1 with TRBJ2-5; tentative D call: TRBD1 (6 bases). The CDR3 runs to 12 residues. In germline, CDR1 is KGHDR, CDR2 SFDVKD. The CDR3 loop is CATSDRRDMYHF. The CDR3 coding sequence is TGTGCCACCAGTGATCGCCGGGACATGTATCACTTC.

This clonotype was counted between two and nine times. The chain is built from TRBV29-1 and TRBJ2-2, with D perhaps matching TRBD2 (5 bases). Per the germline V gene, CDR1 is SQVTM and CDR2 is ANQGSEA. The ends were cut back, 7 bases at V and 1 base at J, with 7 bases in the middle. The CDR3 loop spans 12 amino acids. This CDR3 reads CSAGRNTGELFF. The CDR3 DNA sequence: TGCAGCGCTGGGAGGAACACCGGGGAGCTGTTTTTT.

This clonotype has more than one count but fewer than ten. The chain combines TRBV7-9 with TRBJ1-2; D unclear. Germline-derived CDR1 and CDR2 are SEHNR and FQNEAQ (reference sequence). This CDR3 is 15 amino acids long. Trimming removed 3 bases at V and 0 bases at J, with 11 bases between. CDR3: CASSFSGDANYGYTF. The CDR3, as DNA: TGTGCCAGCAGCTTTTCAGGAGATGCTAACTATGGCTACACCTTC.

This clonotype was counted a few times. The chain links TRBV12-3 or TRBV12-4 to TRBJ1-1; D unresolved. Trimming cost V 6 bases and J 1 base, with 15 bases left between them. The CDR3 is 15 residues long. The CDR3, as DNA: TGTGCCAGCAGCCCCGGCCGAACCGCGAACACTGAAGCTTTCTTT. It yields the protein CASSPGRTANTEAFF.

As regards this clonotype: This is likely a read error, given that the CDR3 carries no conserved phenylalanine or tryptophan at its end. The chain couples TRBV12-3 or TRBV12-4 to TRBJ1-6, with 7 bases lining up with TRBD1. V gave up 6 bases and J gave up 4 bases; unmatched junction bases: 6. The CDR3 totals 15 residues. The CDR3 DNA is TGTGCCAGCAGCCCTGCGGGACAGTATAATTCACCCCTCCACGTT. It specifies CASSPAGQYNSPLHV.

The V gene is TRBV7-9, the J gene TRBJ2-1; D unresolved. Between the trimmed V and J ends, which lost 8 bases and 5 bases, there was a span of 7 bases. CDR1 is SEHNR, CDR2 FQNEAQ, per germline (reference sequence). The CDR3 length is 11 residues. CDR3 nucleotide sequence: TGTGCCAGCCCCCCCCACAATGAGCAGTTCTTC. It yields the protein CASPPHNEQFF. The full variable domain, in which reference TRBV7-9 and TRBJ2-1 provide the parts outside the CDR3, is DTGVSQNPRHKITKRGQNVTFRCDPISEHNRLYWYRQTLGQGPEFLTYFQNEAQLEKSRLLSDRFSAERPKGSFSTLEIQRTEQGDSAMYLCASPPHNEQFFGPGTRLTVL.

The V gene is TRBV11-2, the J gene TRBJ2-3; 7 nucleotides line up with TRBD1. Germline CDR1 is SGHAT and CDR2 is FQNNGV. The CDR3 runs to 17 residues. Trimming at V came to 5 bases and at J to 6 bases, leaving 17 bases not matched to a gene. The CDR3 coding sequence is TGTGCCAGCAGCCCGACAATTTGGACAGGCCCGGGGGATACGCAGTATTTT. Amino acid sequence: CASSPTIWTGPGDTQYF.

This clonotype turned up a few times. The chain carries TRBV5-1 and TRBJ1-2, with D tentatively TRBD1 (5 bases). V was shortened by 9 bases and J by 7 bases, with 19 bases between the two germline ends. This CDR3 comprises 13 residues. CDR1 is SGHRS and CDR2 is YFSETQ in the germline V gene. Written as DNA, the CDR3 is TGCGCCACCCGACGGAGGGGAAGGTCTGGCTACACCTTC. Translating it yields CATRRRGRSGYTF. Supplemented by reference TRBV5-1 and TRBJ1-2, the full variable domain reads KAGVTQTPRYLIKTRGQQVTLSCSPISGHRSVSWYQQTPGQGLQFLFEYFSETQRNKGNFPGRFSGRQFSNSRSEMNVSTLELGDSALYLCATRRRGRSGYTFGSGTRLTVV.

The chain joins TRBV5-1 to TRBJ2-7; TRBD1 might be the D (6 bases). Trimming left V 3 bases short and J 2 bases short, with 9 bases between. This CDR3 comprises 13 residues. Germline CDR1 is SGHRS and CDR2 is YFSETQ. This CDR3 reads CASSWDTTYEQYF. CDR3 coding DNA: TGCGCCAGCAGCTGGGACACAACCTACGAGCAGTACTTC. Complete variable domain (other parts from reference TRBV5-1 and TRBJ2-7): KAGVTQTPRYLIKTRGQQVTLSCSPISGHRSVSWYQQTPGQGLQFLFEYFSETQRNKGNFPGRFSGRQFSNSRSEMNVSTLELGDSALYLCASSWDTTYEQYFGPGTRLTVT.

This clonotype has ten or more counts. The genes are TRBV29-1 and TRBJ2-2; TRBD1 might be the D (5 bases). The V gene lost 7 bases and the J gene lost 6 bases, with 21 bases spanning the gap. The germline gives CDR1 SQVTM, CDR2 ANQGSEA. This CDR3 region has 15 residues. CDR3 sequence: CSAQYTGWFPGELFF. The CDR3 DNA sequence: TGCAGCGCTCAATACACAGGCTGGTTCCCCGGGGAGCTGTTTTTT.

The CDR3, as DNA: TGTGCCAGCAGCCCCATCCAGAGAAACACCGGGGAGCTGTTTTTT. It is translated as CASSPIQRNTGELFF. The chain is built from TRBV7-2 and TRBJ2-2; the D is unclear. This CDR3 contains 15 residues. Trimming removed 5 bases at V and 2 bases at J, with 12 bases between. Per germline, CDR1 SGHTA and CDR2 FQGNSA. Supplemented by reference TRBV7-2 and TRBJ2-2, the full variable domain reads GAGVSQSPSNKVTEKGKDVELRCDPISGHTALYWYRQSLGQGLEFLIYFQGNSAPDKSGLPSDRFSAERTGGSVSTLTIQRTQQEDSAVYLCASSPIQRNTGELFFGEGSRLTVL.

The CDR3 sequence is CASSPLESTGLSGANVLTF. CDR3 nucleotides: TGTGCCAGCTCACCTCTTGAGAGCACAGGCCTCTCTGGGGCCAACGTCCTGACTTTC. The V and J genes are TRBV18 and TRBJ2-6; TRBD1 might be the D (5 bases). V was pared by 3 bases and J by 0 bases, with 18 bases between. Per the germline V gene, CDR1 is KGHSH and CDR2 is LQKENI. This CDR3 region has 19 residues. Based on the CDR3 plus reference TRBV18 and TRBJ2-6, the full variable domain is NAGVMQNPRHLVRRRGQEARLRCSPMKGHSHVYWYRQLPEEGLKFMVYLQKENIIDESGMPKERFSAEFPKEGPSILRIQQVVRGDSAAYFCASSPLESTGLSGANVLTFGAGSRLTVL.